The 3 T cell receptor beta chains below all came from one sample that was sequenced in a study of T cell repertoires in cytomegalovirus infection. Each CDR3 protein is one row after TCRdb ran MiXCR on the reads. The data show fewer than 250,000 distinct CDR3 sequences, 9% to 15% seen once. Material: PBMCs. Source of these receptors: a human donor in good health (CMV status not recorded). Some clones in this sample may be carry-over from other donors' samples.

This clonotype was seen ten or more times. The rearrangement links TRBV5-6 to TRBJ2-5, with 8 bases matching TRBD2. This CDR3 is built from 15 residues. V shed 0 bases and J 3 bases; nucleotides not matched to a gene: 4. The germline CDR1 and CDR2 sequences are SGHDT and YYEEEE. CDR3 protein: CASSLAGGAEETQYF. CDR3 in DNA: TGTGCCAGCAGCTTGGCGGGGGGGGCAGAAGAGACCCAGTACTTC.

This clonotype was seen repeatedly, ten times or more. The V gene is TRBV12-3 or TRBV12-4, the J gene TRBJ2-3; TRBD1 or TRBD2 may be the D gene (5 bases each). V lost 5 bases, J lost 1 base, and 16 bases lay in between. This CDR3 region has 16 residues. The CDR3 region is CASSAGTPSRTDTQYF. Here the CDR3 DNA reads TGTGCCAGCAGTGCCGGGACCCCTAGCCGCACAGATACGCAGTATTTT.

This clonotype was detected ten times or more. The rearrangement joins TRBV11-2 to TRBJ2-5, with 10 bases fitting TRBD2. V lost 5 bases and J lost 3; bases outside the gene matches: 6. The CDR3 runs 15 residues. Germline V gene lookup returns CDR1 SGHAT and CDR2 FQNNGV. The CDR3 reads CASSPQLAGKETQYF. For the CDR3, the DNA is TGTGCCAGCAGCCCGCAACTAGCGGGGAAAGAGACCCAGTACTTC.